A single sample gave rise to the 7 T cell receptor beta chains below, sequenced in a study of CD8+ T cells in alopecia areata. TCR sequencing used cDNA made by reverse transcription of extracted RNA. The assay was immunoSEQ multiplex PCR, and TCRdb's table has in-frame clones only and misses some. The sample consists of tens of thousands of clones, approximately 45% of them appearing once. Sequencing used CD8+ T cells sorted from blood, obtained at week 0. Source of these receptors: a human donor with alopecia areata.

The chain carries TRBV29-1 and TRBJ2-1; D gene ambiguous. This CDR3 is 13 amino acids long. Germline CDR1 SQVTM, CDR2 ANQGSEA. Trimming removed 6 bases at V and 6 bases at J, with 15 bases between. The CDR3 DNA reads TGCAGCGTCCCATCCGACGGGTTCAATGAGCAGTTCTTC. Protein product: CSVPSDGFNEQFF.

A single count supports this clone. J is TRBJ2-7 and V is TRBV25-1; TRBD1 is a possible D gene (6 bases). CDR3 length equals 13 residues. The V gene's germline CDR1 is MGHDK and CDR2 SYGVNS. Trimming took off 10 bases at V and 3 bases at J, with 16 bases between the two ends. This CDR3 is CAIDVPGHYEQYF. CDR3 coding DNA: TGTGCCATCGATGTTCCGGGACACTACGAGCAGTACTTC.

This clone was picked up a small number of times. The CDR3 protein is CASSWTANNEQFF. The CDR3 DNA sequence: TGCGCCAGCAGCTGGACAGCAAACAATGAGCAGTTCTTC. V usage is TRBV5-1 and J usage is TRBJ2-1; TRBD1 is a possible D gene (6 bases). V was cut by 3 bases and J by 5 bases, with 9 bases left in between. Germline values: CDR1 SGHRS, CDR2 YFSETQ. The CDR3 is 13 amino acids.

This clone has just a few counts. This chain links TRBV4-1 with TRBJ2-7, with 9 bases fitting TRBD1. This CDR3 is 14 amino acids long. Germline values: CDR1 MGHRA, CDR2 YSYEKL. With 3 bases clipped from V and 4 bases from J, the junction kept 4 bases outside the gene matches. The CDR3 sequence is CASSQDRGGYEQYF. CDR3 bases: TGCGCCAGCAGCCAGGACAGGGGAGGGTACGAGCAGTACTTC.

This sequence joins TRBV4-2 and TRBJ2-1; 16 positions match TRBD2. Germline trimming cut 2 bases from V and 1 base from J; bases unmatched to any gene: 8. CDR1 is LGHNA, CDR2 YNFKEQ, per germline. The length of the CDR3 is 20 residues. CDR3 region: CASSQTGLAGGPGSYNEQFF. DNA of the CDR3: TGTGCCAGCAGCCAAACGGGACTAGCGGGAGGGCCAGGGTCCTACAATGAGCAGTTCTTC.

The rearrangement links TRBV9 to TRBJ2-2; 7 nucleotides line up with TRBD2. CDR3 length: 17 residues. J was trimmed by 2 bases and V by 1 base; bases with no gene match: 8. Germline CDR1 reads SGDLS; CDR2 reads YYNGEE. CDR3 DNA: TGTGCCAGCAGCGTAAGCTCTAGCGGAGTAAACACCGGGGAGCTGTTTTTT. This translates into CASSVSSSGVNTGELFF.

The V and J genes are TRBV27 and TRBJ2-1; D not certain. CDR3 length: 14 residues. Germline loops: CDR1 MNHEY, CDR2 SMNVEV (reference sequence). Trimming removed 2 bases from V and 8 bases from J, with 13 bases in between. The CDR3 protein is CASSLGLGSHEQFF. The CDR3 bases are TGTGCCAGCAGTTTAGGCCTAGGCTCCCATGAGCAGTTCTTC.